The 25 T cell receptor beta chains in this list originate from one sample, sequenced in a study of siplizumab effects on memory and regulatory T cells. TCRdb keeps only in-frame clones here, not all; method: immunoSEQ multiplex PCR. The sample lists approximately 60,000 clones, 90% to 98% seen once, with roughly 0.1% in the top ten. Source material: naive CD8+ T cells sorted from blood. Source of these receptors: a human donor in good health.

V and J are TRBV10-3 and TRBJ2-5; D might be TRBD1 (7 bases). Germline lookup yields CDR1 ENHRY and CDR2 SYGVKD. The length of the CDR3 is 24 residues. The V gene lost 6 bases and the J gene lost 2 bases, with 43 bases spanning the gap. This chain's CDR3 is CAISAPPPDPTGRRGLTIQETQYF. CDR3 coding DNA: TGTGCCATCAGCGCCCCACCTCCTGATCCGACAGGGCGGAGGGGACTTACTATTCAAGAGACCCAGTACTTC.

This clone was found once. CDR3 nucleotides: TGTGCCAGCAGCGGTGAATCAGGGGGGCGGGAGACCCAGTACTTC. Translated: CASSGESGGRETQYF. The chain employs TRBV9 and TRBJ2-5, with a possible D match to TRBD1 (7 bases). The V end was cut by 3 bases, the J end by 5 bases, with 17 bases between. The CDR3 loop spans 15 amino acids. Looked up from germline, CDR1 is SGDLS and CDR2 is YYNGEE. Complete variable domain (other parts from reference TRBV9 and TRBJ2-5): DSGVTQTPKHLITATGQRVTLRCSPRSGDLSVYWYQQSLDQGLQFLIQYYNGEERAKGNILERFSAQQFPDLHSELNLSSLELGDSALYFCASSGESGGRETQYFGPGTRLLVL.

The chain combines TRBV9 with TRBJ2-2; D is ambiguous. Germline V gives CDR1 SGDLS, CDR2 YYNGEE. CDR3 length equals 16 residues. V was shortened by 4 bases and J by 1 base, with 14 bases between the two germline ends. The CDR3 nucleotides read TGTGCCAGCAGCTCCCCTGTTGAGCGGAACACCGGGGAGCTGTTTTTT. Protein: CASSSPVERNTGELFF.

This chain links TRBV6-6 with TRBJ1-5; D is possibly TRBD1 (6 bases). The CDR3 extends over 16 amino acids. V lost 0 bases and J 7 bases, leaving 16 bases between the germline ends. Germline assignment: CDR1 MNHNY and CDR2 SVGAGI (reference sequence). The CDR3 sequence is CASSYSGPGANQPQHF. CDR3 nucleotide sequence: TGTGCCAGCAGTTACTCTGGTCCAGGGGCGAACCAGCCCCAGCATTTT.

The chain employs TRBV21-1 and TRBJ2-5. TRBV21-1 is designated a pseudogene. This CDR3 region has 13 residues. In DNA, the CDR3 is TGTGCCAGCAGCTGTAGGGACCAAGAGACCCAGTACTTC. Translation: CASSCRDQETQYF.

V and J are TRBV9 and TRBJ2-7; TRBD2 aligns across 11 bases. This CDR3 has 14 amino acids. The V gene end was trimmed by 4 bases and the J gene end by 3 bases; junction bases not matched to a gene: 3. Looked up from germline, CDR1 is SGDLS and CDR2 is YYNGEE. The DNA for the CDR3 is TGTGCCAGCAGCTCGGGACTAGCGGACTACGAGCAGTACTTC. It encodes CASSSGLADYEQYF. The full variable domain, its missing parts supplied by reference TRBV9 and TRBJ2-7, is DSGVTQTPKHLITATGQRVTLRCSPRSGDLSVYWYQQSLDQGLQFLIQYYNGEERAKGNILERFSAQQFPDLHSELNLSSLELGDSALYFCASSSGLADYEQYFGPGTRLTVT.

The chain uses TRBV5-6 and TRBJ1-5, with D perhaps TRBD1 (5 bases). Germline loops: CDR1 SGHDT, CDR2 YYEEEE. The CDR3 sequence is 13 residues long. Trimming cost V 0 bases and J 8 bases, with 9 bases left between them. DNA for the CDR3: TGTGCCAGCAGCTTGGGGGGACCGGAGCCCCAGCATTTT. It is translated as CASSLGGPEPQHF.

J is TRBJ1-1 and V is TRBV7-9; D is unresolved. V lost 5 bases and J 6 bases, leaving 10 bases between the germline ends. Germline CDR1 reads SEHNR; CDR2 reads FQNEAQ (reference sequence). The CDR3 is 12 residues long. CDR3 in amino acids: CASSPQPPEAFF. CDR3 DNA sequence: TGTGCCAGCAGCCCCCAACCGCCTGAAGCTTTCTTT.

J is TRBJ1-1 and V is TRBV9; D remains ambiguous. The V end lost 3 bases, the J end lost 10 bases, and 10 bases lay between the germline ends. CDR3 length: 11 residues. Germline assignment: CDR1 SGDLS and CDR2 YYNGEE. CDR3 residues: CASSETRGAFF. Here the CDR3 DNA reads TGTGCCAGCAGCGAGACCCGGGGAGCTTTCTTT.

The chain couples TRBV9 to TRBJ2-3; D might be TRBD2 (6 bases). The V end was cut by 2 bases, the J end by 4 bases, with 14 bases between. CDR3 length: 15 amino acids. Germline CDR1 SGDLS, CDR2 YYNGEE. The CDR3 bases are TGTGCCAGCAGCGTCGGTGGGGGGAGCGCAGATACGCAGTATTTT. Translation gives CASSVGGGSADTQYF.

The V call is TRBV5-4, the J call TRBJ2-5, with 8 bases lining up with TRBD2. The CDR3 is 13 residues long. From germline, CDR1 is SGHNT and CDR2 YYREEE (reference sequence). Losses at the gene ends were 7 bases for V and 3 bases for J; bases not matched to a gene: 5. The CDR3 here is CASQPGLEETQYF. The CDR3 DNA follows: TGTGCCAGCCAGCCGGGACTAGAAGAGACCCAGTACTTC.

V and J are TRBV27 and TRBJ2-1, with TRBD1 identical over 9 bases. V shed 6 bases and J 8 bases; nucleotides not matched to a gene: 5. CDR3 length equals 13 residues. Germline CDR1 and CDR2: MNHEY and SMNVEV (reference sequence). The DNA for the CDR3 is TGTGCCAGCAGACTACAGGGGGCATATGAGCAGTTCTTC. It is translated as CASRLQGAYEQFF.

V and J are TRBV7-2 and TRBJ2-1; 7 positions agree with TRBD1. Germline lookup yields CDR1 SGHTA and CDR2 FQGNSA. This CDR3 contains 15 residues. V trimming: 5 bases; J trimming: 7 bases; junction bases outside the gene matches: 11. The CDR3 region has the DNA TGTGCCAGCAGCCGGGCAGGGGGAGCTGGTAATGAGCAGTTCTTC. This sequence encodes CASSRAGGAGNEQFF. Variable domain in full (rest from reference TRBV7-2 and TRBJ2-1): GAGVSQSPSNKVTEKGKDVELRCDPISGHTALYWYRQSLGQGLEFLIYFQGNSAPDKSGLPSDRFSAERTGGSVSTLTIQRTQQEDSAVYLCASSRAGGAGNEQFFGPGTRLTVL.

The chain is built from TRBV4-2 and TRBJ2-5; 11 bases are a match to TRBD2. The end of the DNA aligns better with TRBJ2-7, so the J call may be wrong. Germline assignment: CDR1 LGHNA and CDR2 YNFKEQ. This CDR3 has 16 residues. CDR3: CASSVLAGGPAYEQYF. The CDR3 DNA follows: TGTGCCAGCAGCGTTCTAGCGGGGGGCCCAGCCTACGAGCAGTACTTC.

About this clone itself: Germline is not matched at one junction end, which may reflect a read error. The CDR3 reads CASSLSIGAGNTIYF. The CDR3 nucleotides read TGTGCCAGCAGTCTATCGATTGGGGCTGGAAACACCATATATTTT. The chain is built from TRBV27 and TRBJ1-3, with D unresolved. Germline values: CDR1 MNHEY, CDR2 SMNVEV (reference sequence). The CDR3 has 15 amino acids.

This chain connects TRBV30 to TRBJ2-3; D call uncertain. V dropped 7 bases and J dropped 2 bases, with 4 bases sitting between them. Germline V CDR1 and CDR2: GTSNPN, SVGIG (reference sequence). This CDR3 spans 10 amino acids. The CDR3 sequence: CASDTDTQYF. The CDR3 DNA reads TGTGCCTCGGACACAGATACGCAGTATTTT.

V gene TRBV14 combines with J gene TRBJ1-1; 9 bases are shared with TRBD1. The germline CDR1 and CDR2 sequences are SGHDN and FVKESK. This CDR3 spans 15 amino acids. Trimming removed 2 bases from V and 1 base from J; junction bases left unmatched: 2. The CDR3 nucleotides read TGTGCCAGCAGCCAATCGGGACAGGGGAACACTGAAGCTTTCTTT. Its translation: CASSQSGQGNTEAFF.

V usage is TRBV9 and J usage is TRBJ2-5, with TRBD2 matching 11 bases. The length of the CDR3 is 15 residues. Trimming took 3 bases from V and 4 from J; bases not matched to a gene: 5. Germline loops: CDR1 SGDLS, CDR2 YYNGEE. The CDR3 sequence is CASSALAGGGETQYF. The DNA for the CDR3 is TGTGCCAGCAGCGCCCTAGCGGGGGGAGGAGAGACCCAGTACTTC.

In nucleotides, the CDR3 is TGTGCCTGGAGTGTACCCCTTGCAACTAATGAAAAACTGTTTTTT. This encodes CAWSVPLATNEKLFF. The rearrangement links TRBV30 to TRBJ1-4; D uncertain. The V end was cut by 0 bases, the J end by 0 bases, with 8 bases between. Per the germline V gene, CDR1 is GTSNPN and CDR2 is SVGIG (reference sequence). This CDR3 is 15 amino acids long.

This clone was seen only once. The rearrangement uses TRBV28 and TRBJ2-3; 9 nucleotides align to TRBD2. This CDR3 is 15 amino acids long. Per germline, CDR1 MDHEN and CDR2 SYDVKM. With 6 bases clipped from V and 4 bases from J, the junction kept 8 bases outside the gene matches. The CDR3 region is CASSPPSGVSDTQYF. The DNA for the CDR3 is TGTGCCAGCAGCCCGCCTAGCGGGGTATCAGATACGCAGTATTTT.

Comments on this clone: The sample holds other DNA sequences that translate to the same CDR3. This CDR3 is CASSLGAGELFF. Written as DNA, the CDR3 is TGTGCCAGCAGCTTGGGTGCCGGGGAGCTGTTTTTT. The rearrangement links TRBV5-6 to TRBJ2-2, with no clear D. The CDR3 consists of 12 residues. V lost 0 bases, J lost 6 bases, and 3 bases lay in between. CDR1 and CDR2 (germline): SGHDT, YYEEEE.

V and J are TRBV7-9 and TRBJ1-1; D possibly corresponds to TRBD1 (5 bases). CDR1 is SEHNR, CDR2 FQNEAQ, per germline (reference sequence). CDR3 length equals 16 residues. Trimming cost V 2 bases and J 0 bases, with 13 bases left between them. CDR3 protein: CASSLPPGGVNTEAFF. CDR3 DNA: TGTGCCAGCAGCTTACCGCCGGGAGGGGTGAACACTGAAGCTTTCTTT.

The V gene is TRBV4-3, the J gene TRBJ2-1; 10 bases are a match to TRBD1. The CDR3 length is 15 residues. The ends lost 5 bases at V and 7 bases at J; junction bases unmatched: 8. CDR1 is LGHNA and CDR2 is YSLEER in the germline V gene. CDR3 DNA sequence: TGCGCCAGCAGCTCACGGGACAGGGGTAGGAATGAGCAGTTCTTC. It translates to CASSSRDRGRNEQFF.

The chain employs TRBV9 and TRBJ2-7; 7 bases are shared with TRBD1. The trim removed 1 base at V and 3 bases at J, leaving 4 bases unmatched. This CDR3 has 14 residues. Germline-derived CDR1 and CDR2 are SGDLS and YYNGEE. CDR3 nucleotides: TGTGCCAGCAGCGTACGCCCAGGGGGCTACGAGCAGTACTTC. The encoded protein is CASSVRPGGYEQYF.

Here the CDR3 reads CATWDGETQYF. CDR3 DNA: TGTGCCACCTGGGACGGAGAGACCCAGTACTTC. The V call is TRBV5-4, the J call TRBJ2-5; D might be TRBD1 or TRBD2, each matching 5 bases. CDR3 length: 11 residues. Looked up from germline, CDR1 is SGHNT and CDR2 is YYREEE (reference sequence). Trimming pared 9 bases from V and 4 bases from J, leaving 10 bases between.